Sequencing of this T cell receptor (beta chain) was carried out in a study of blood T cell repertoires in COVID-19. Study context: PBMCs, B-cell-depleted T cells, or T cells were the source of the cDNA or gDNA that made up the material.

Germline values: CDR1 MNHEY, CDR2 SVGAGI. The J segment lost 4 bases and the V segment lost 6 bases, leaving 4 bases of the junction unmatched. This CDR3 is 14 amino acids long. Authors' data handling: It was from reference gene primer amplification that nucleated cell counts were estimated. Libraries were prepared by immunoSEQ multiplex PCR; TCRdb keeps only in-frame clonotypes and omits some of them. That table is the source of V, J and clone size, and D and trimming were worked out from the DNA. Counted here are some 82,000 clones, 81% occurring once; the ten biggest clones make up over 35%. The specimen was peripheral blood. This TCR was recovered from an elderly man with acute or convalescent COVID-19. The rearrangement links TRBV6-5 to TRBJ1-3, with 9 bases lining up with TRBD1. Here the CDR3 DNA reads TGTGCCAGCAGGGACAGGGGAGGAGGAAACACCATATATTTT. It codes for CASRDRGGGNTIYF.